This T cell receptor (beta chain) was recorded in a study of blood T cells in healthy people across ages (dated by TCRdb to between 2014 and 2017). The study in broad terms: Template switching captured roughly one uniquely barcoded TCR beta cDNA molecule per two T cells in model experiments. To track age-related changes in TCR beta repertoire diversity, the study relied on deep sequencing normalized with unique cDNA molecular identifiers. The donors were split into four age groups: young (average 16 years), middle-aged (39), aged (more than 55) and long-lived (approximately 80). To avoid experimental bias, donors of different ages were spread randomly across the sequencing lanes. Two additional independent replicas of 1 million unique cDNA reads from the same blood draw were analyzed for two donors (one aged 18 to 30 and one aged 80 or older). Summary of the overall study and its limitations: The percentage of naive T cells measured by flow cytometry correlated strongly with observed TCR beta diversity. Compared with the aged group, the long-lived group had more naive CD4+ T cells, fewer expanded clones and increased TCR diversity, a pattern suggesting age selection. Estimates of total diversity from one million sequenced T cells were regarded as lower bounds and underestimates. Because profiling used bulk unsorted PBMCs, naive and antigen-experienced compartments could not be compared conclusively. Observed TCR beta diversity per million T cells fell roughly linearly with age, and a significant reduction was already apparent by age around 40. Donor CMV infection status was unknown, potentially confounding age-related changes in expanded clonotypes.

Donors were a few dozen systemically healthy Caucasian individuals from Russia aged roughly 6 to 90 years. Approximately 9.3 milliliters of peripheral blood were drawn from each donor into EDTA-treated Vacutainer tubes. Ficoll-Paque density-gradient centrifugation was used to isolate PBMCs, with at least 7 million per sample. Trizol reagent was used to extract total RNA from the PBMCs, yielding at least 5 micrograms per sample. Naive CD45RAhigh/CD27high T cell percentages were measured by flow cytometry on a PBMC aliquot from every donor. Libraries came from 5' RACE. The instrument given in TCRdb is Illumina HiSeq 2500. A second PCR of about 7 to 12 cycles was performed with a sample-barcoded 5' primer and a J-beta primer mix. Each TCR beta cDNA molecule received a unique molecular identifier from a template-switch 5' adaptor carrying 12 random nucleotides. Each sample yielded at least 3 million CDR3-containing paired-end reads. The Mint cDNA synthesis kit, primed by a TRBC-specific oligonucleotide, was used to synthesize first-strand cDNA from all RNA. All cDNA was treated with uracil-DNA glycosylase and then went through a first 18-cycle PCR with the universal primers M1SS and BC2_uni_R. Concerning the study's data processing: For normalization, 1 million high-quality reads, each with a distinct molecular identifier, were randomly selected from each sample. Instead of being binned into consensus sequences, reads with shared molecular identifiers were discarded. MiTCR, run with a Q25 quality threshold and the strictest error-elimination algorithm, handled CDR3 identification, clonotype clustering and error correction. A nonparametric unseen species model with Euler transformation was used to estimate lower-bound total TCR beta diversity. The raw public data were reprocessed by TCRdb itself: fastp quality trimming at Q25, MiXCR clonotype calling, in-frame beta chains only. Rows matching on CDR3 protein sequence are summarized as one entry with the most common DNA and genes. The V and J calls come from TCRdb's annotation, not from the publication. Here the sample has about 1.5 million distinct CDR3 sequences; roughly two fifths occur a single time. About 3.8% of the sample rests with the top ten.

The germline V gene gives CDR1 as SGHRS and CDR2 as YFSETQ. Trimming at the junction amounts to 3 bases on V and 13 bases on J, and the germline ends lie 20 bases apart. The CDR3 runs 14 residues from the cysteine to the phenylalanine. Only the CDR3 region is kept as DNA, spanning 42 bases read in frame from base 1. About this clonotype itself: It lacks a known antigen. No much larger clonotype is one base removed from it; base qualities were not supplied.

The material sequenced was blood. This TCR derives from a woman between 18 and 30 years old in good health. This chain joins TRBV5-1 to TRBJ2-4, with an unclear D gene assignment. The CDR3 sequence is CASSSSTHYNEQYF. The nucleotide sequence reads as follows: TGCGCCAGCAGCTCCTCCACACACTACAATGAGCAGTACTTC.